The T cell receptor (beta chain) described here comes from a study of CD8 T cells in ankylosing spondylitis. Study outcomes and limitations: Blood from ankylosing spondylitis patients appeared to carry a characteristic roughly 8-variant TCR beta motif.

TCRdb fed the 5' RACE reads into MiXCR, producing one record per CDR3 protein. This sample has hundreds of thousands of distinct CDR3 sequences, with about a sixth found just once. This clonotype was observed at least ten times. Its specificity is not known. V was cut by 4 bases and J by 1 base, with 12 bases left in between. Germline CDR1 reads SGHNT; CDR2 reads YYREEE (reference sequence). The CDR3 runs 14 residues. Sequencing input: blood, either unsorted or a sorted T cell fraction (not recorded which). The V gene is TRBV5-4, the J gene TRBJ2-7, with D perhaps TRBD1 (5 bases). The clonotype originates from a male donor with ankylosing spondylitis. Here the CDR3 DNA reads TGTGCCAGCAGCCCGAGAGACAGTTCCTACGAGCAGTACTTC. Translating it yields CASSPRDSSYEQYF. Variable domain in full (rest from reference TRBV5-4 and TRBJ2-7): ETGVTQSPTHLIKTRGQQVTLRCSSQSGHNTVSWYQQALGQGPQFIFQYYREEENGRGNFPPRFSGLQFPNYSSELNVNALELDDSALYLCASSPRDSSYEQYFGPGTRLTVT.